This TCR beta chain was profiled in a study of blood T cell repertoires in COVID-19 (dated by TCRdb to 2020 to 2022). With regard to the full study: Samples from collaborators originated in the United States, Italy and Spain and spanned both the acute and convalescent phases of COVID-19. The prospective study material was composed of cDNA or gDNA derived from T cells, B-cell-depleted T cells, or PBMCs. The repertoires were released in a freely available public database intended as a resource for research on the immune response to SARS-CoV-2. Samples were obtained from the ongoing ImmuneRACE study (first 160 participants) and from roughly 1,300 subjects provided by 6 global collaborators. Deeply sampled blood TCRbeta repertoires from subjects exposed to, actively infected with, or recovered from COVID-19 were included in the dataset. Nearly every sample came with metadata listing a de-identified subject ID, COVID-19 status, age in years and sex. HLA class I and class II types, where available, came from metadata supplied by the sample provider rather than from assay-based typing. On the study overall, not on this receptor specifically: How much clinical and demographic metadata was included differed by source and by participant, and the metadata was provided uncurated.

TCRbeta CDR3 regions were amplified from genomic DNA using the immunoSEQ Assay, a bias-controlled multiplex PCR. In the original analysis: The number of nucleated cells in each sample was estimated from the amplification of reference gene primers within the assay. To quantify the absolute abundance of each unique TCRbeta CDR3 rearrangement, sequence reads were collapsed and filtered. For each sample, productive Simpson clonality was calculated as the square root of Simpson's diversity index across productive rearrangements. This immuneACCESS table, as held by TCRdb, lists in-frame sequences with V and J called but not all clones. Of the missing ones, under half trace to an unresolved V gene in checked studies; the others have no known cause. D and trimming come from the DNA, and the V and J calls and clone size come from that table. The sample table shows more than 65,000 clones, and about 85% are seen once. Clones ranked in the top ten supply more than 5% of the sample.

V is pruned by 5 bases and J by 4 bases, leaving 6 bases of the junction without a gene match. From a lookup of the germline V gene (reference sequence), CDR1 and CDR2 are LNHDA and SQIVND. The cysteine opens and the phenylalanine closes a CDR3 of 15 amino acids. Kept here is only the CDR3 DNA, which spans 45 bases and is read in frame from base 1. As for this clone: Its recognized antigen is unknown. No much larger clone exists at a distance of one base, and base qualities are not known.

Each collaborating institution followed its own protocols to collect whole blood in K2EDTA tubes. For TCRbeta analysis, collaborators shipped samples as frozen whole blood, isolated PBMCs, or DNA extracted from either of those sample types. Sample: peripheral blood. This TCR was sampled from a man aged 60-69 years with active or convalescent COVID-19. The chain was built from TRBV19 and TRBJ2-1, and 9 junctional nucleotides match TRBD1. The DNA sequence reads TGTGCCAGTAGTCCCGGGACAGGGAATTACAATGAGCAGTTCTTC. This gives the protein CASSPGTGNYNEQFF.